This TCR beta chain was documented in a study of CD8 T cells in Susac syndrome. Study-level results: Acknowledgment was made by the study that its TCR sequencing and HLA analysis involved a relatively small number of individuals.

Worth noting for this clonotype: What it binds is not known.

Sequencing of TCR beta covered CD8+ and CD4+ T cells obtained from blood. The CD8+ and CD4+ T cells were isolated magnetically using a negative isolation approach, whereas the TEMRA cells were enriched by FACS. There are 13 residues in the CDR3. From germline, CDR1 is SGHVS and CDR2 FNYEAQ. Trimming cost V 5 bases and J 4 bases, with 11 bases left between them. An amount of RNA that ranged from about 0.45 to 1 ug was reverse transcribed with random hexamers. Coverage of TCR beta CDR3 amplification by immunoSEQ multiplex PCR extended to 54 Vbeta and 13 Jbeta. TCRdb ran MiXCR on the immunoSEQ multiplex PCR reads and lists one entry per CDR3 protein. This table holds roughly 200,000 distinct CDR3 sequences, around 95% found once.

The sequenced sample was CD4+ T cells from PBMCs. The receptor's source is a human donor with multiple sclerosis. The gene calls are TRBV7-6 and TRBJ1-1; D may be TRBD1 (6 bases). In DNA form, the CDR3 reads TGTGCCAGCAGCACGCGGACAGCCACTGAAGCTTTCTTT. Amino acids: CASSTRTATEAFF.